A single T cell receptor beta chain is shown here with its context. Its antigen is unknown. As defined, naive CD8 cells were CD45RO-negative and positively selected for CCR7, with terminally differentiated effector memory CD45RA+ cells excluded. The source of the sample is a study of shared clonotypes between healthy human individuals. TCRdb's table, derived via immunoSEQ multiplex PCR, lists solely in-frame clones and lacks some. This sample has a few million clones, with 80% to 95% found just once. Study outcomes and limitations: When naive CD4 clonotypes were compared across several donors, around 5% were shared.

Sequencing used naive CD8+ T cells from PBMCs. The receptor comes from a man younger than 35 in good health. Some clones in this sample may be carry-over from other donors' samples.

The CDR3 sequence is CASSLTAFSGANVLTF. Written as DNA, the CDR3 is TGTGCCAGCAGCCTGACTGCTTTCTCTGGGGCCAACGTCCTGACTTTC. This chain joins TRBV28 and TRBJ2-6; unclear D gene. Germline lookup yields CDR1 MDHEN and CDR2 SYDVKM. CDR3 size: 16 residues. Trimming took off 6 bases at V and 0 bases at J, with 12 bases between the two ends.